This T cell receptor (beta chain) was captured in a study of T-cell reconstitution after alpha-beta-depleted transplantation in children. The CDR3 has 15 residues. The V gene's germline CDR1 is SEHNR and CDR2 FQNEAQ (reference sequence). Deletions cut 4 bases from V and 6 bases from J, with 13 bases between. Preparation of the TCRbeta library used unique molecular identifiers. One entry per CDR3 protein results from TCRdb running MiXCR on the PCR reads. The data show just over 350,000 distinct CDR3 sequences, about an eighth seen once. The clonotype comes from a human donor who donated a stem cell graft to a child with Fanconi anemia. The material was PBMCs, obtained from the stem cell graft. The chain employs TRBV7-9 and TRBJ1-6, with unresolved D. The CDR3 region has the DNA TGTGCCAGCAGCTCCACGAACGACCTTAATTCACCCCTCCACTTT. It codes for CASSSTNDLNSPLHF.